A single sample is the source of the 12 T cell receptor beta chains below, sequenced in a study of cytomegalovirus exposure and HLA in healthy donors. Both 60 Vbeta primers and 13 Jbeta primers went into the PCR. Sequencing used immunoSEQ multiplex PCR; TCRdb keeps in-frame clones, though not all of them. This sample's clone table lists about 77,000 clones. What was sequenced was PBMCs. The receptors originated from a man in his forties or fifties in good health and CMV-seropositive.

The chain joins TRBV4-2 to TRBJ1-1, with 7 bases matching TRBD1. This CDR3 is built from 14 residues. Unmatched junction bases numbered 8, after V lost 0 bases and J lost 10 bases. CDR1 and CDR2 from the germline V gene are LGHNA and YNFKEQ. CDR3: CASSQERSRGTAFF. The CDR3 bases are TGTGCCAGCAGCCAAGAAAGGAGCAGGGGGACAGCTTTCTTT.

This chain links TRBV11-2 with TRBJ2-5; D is perhaps TRBD1 (5 bases). This CDR3 comprises 15 residues. V lost 1 base and J 2 bases, leaving 11 bases between the germline ends. CDR1 is SGHAT, CDR2 FQNNGV, per germline. The CDR3 bases are TGTGCCAGCAGCTTAGGGGGCGCGATACAAGAGACCCAGTACTTC. As protein: CASSLGGAIQETQYF.

CDR3 protein: CASGAERGNTIYF. As DNA, the CDR3 is TGTGCCAGCGGGGCCGAACGCGGAAACACCATATATTTT. This rearrangement joins TRBV6-1 to TRBJ1-3, with a possible D match to TRBD1 (5 bases). Trimming shortened V by 8 bases and J by 4 bases, and 12 bases separated the two germline ends. CDR3 size: 13 residues. CDR1 and CDR2 (germline): MNHNS, SASEGT.

V gene TRBV7-9 combines with J gene TRBJ1-1; D is perhaps TRBD1 (6 bases). Germline V gives CDR1 SEHNR, CDR2 FQNEAQ (reference sequence). This CDR3 spans 12 amino acids. Trimming took 5 bases from V and 10 from J, leaving 14 bases between them. CDR3 sequence (DNA): TGTGCCAGCAGCCAACAGGGCTTACGAGCTTTCTTT. It specifies CASSQQGLRAFF.

The V gene is TRBV5-1, the J gene TRBJ2-7; 9 bases map to TRBD1. The germline CDR1 and CDR2 sequences are SGHRS and YFSETQ. The CDR3 extends over 14 amino acids. J was trimmed by 2 bases and V by 0 bases; bases with no gene match: 0. CDR3 loop: CASSLGQGAYEQYF. The CDR3 region has the DNA TGCGCCAGCAGCTTGGGACAGGGGGCCTACGAGCAGTACTTC.

The chain has TRBV9 and TRBJ2-3; 10 positions match TRBD2. CDR1 and CDR2 from the germline V gene are SGDLS and YYNGEE. The V segment lost 0 bases and the J segment 5 bases; nucleotides outside the gene matches: 6. The CDR3 covers 16 residues. The CDR3 coding sequence is TGTGCCAGCAGCGTAGGTTCTAGCGGGGGAGGAGATACGCAGTATTTT. This encodes CASSVGSSGGGDTQYF.

The chain carries TRBV7-8 and TRBJ2-1; TRBD1 matches 8 bases. Trimming removed 5 bases from V and 6 bases from J; junction bases left unmatched: 6. The CDR3 is 14 amino acids. Germline CDR1 and CDR2: SGHVS and FQNEAQ. The CDR3 DNA reads as TGTGCCAGCAGCCCCTGGACAGGGTTCAATGAGCAGTTCTTC. Its protein is CASSPWTGFNEQFF.

V usage is TRBV10-3 and J usage is TRBJ2-7; D is perhaps TRBD1 (6 bases). Trimming pared 6 bases from V and 0 bases from J, leaving 6 bases between. The CDR3 is made up of 12 amino acids. Germline-derived CDR1 and CDR2 are ENHRY and SYGVKD. In DNA form, the CDR3 reads TGTGCCATCAGGGACAGCTCCTACGAGCAGTACTTC. Residues: CAIRDSSYEQYF.

This chain connects TRBV30 to TRBJ2-1, with TRBD1 identical over 9 bases. The V and J ends lost 4 bases and 6 bases, in that order; junction bases with no gene match: 10. The V gene's germline CDR1 is GTSNPN and CDR2 SVGIG (reference sequence). The CDR3 has 15 residues. The CDR3 DNA is TGTGCCTGGACCAGGGGGGGACAGGGAGTCAATGAGCAGTTCTTC. Translating gives CAWTRGGQGVNEQFF.

The chain links TRBV9 to TRBJ2-5, with 9 bases that match TRBD1. V lost 0 bases to trimming and J lost 0 bases; unmatched junction nucleotides: 18. This CDR3 region has 21 residues. Germline V gene sequence: CDR1 SGDLS, CDR2 YYNGEE. The CDR3 region is CASSVGGTGIFSASYQETQYF. CDR3 DNA sequence: TGTGCCAGCAGCGTAGGAGGGACAGGGATTTTTAGCGCCTCGTACCAAGAGACCCAGTACTTC.

The chain joins TRBV7-2 to TRBJ2-2; 8 bases map to TRBD1. V was clipped by 4 bases and J by 7 bases; unmatched bases: 14. CDR1 is SGHTA and CDR2 is FQGNSA in the germline V gene. The CDR3 is made up of 17 amino acids. The CDR3 sequence is CASSSLAGGGFGGELFF. CDR3 sequence (DNA): TGTGCCAGCAGCTCGCTCGCAGGGGGCGGTTTCGGCGGGGAGCTGTTTTTT.

This sequence joins TRBV7-2 and TRBJ1-1; a weak D match, TRBD1 (5 bases). Trimming removed 2 bases from V and 5 bases from J, with 6 bases in between. CDR3 length equals 12 residues. CDR1 and CDR2 from the germline V gene are SGHTA and FQGNSA. CDR3 in DNA: TGTGCCAGCAGCTTAAAGGGGACTGAAGCTTTCTTT. Its translation: CASSLKGTEAFF.